This TCR beta chain was retrieved from a study of T-cell reconstitution after alpha-beta-depleted transplantation in children. Overall study findings and caveats: About two months after transplant, alpha-beta T cells reportedly came from several hundred expanded graft clones.

At least ten counts were recorded for this clonotype. Its antigen is unknown. Unique molecular identifiers were incorporated into the prepared TCRbeta library. Each CDR3 protein is one row after TCRdb ran MiXCR on the PCR reads. The sample holds around 600,000 distinct CDR3 sequences, roughly 23% seen once. Germline-derived CDR1 and CDR2 are SGHRS and YFSETQ. V lost 2 bases, J lost 7 bases, and 13 bases lay in between. This CDR3 contains 14 residues. The TCR sequence derives from a boy less than two years old who had a stem cell transplant for acute myeloid leukemia, so the T cells may come from the graft donor. This material consisted of PBMCs, mostly from graft donor cells, taken 360 days after TCRalphabeta/CD19-depleted stem cell transplant. The chain joins TRBV5-1 to TRBJ2-1, with D perhaps being TRBD1 or TRBD2 (5 bases each). CDR3 loop: CASSFRDPENEQFF. In DNA form, the CDR3 reads TGCGCCAGCAGCTTCCGGGACCCCGAAAATGAGCAGTTCTTC. Looking up the rest from reference TRBV5-1 and TRBJ2-1 gives the full variable domain: KAGVTQTPRYLIKTRGQQVTLSCSPISGHRSVSWYQQTPGQGLQFLFEYFSETQRNKGNFPGRFSGRQFSNSRSEMNVSTLELGDSALYLCASSFRDPENEQFFGPGTRLTVL.